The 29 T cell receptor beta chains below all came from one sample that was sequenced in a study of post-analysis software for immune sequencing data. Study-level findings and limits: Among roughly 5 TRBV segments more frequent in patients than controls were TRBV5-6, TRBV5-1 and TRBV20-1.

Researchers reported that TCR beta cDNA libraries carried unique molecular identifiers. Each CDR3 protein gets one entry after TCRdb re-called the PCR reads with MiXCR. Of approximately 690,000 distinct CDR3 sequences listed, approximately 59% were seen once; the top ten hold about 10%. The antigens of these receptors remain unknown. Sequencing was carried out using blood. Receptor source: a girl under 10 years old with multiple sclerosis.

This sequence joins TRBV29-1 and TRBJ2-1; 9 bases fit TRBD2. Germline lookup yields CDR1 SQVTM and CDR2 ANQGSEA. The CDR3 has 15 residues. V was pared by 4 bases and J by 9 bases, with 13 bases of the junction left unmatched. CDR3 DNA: TGCAGCGTTGGGCCTAGCGGGAACCCTTATGGTGAGCAGTTCTTC. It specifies CSVGPSGNPYGEQFF.

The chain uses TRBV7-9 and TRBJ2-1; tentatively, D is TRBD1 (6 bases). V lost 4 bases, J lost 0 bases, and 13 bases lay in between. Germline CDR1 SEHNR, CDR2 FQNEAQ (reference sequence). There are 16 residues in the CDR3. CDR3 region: CASSSGQTSSYNEQFF. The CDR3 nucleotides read TGTGCCAGCAGCTCAGGACAGACCAGCTCCTACAATGAGCAGTTCTTC.

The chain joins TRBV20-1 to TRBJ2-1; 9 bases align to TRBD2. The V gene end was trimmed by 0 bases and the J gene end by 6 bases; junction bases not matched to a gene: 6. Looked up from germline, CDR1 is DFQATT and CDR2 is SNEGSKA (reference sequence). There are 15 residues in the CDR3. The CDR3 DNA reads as TGCAGTGCTAGAGATCCTGGGACTAGCCCCAATGAGCAGTTCTTC. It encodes CSARDPGTSPNEQFF.

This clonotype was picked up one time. Written as DNA, the CDR3 is TGCAGCGGTCGTACCACTGAAGCTTTCTTT. Translated: CSGRTTEAFF. The chain combines TRBV29-1 with TRBJ1-1; D is uncertain. The CDR3 length is 10 residues. In germline, CDR1 is SQVTM, CDR2 ANQGSEA. V dropped 7 bases and J dropped 4 bases, with 7 bases sitting between them.

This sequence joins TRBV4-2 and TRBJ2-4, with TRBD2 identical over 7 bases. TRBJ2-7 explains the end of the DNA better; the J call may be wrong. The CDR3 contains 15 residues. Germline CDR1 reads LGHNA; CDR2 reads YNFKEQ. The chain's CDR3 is CASSQGEGLRYEQYF. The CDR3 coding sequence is TGTGCCAGCAGCCAAGGGGAGGGATTGAGGTACGAGCAGTACTTC.

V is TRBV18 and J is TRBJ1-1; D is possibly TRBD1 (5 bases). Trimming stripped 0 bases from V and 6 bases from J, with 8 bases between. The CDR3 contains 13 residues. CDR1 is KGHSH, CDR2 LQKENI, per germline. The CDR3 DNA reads TGTGCCAGCTCACCACCTGACAGACCTGAAGCTTTCTTT. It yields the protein CASSPPDRPEAFF.

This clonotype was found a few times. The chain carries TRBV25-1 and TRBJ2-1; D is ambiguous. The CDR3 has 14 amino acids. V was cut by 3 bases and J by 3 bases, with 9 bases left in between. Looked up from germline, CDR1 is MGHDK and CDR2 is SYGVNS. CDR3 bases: TGTGCCAGCAGTGACAGTGCCCTCTACAATGAGCAGTTCTTC. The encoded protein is CASSDSALYNEQFF. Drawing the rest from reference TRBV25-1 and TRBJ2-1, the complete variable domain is EADIYQTPRYLVIGTGKKITLECSQTMGHDKMYWYQQDPGMELHLIHYSYGVNSTEKGDLSSESTVSRIRTEHFPLTLESARPSHTSQYLCASSDSALYNEQFFGPGTRLTVL.

The CDR3 coding sequence is TGCGCCAGCAGCCAAGTACAGGGACCATCAACGAATTCACCCCTCCACTTT. As protein: CASSQVQGPSTNSPLHF. This rearrangement joins TRBV4-1 to TRBJ1-6; D is perhaps TRBD1 (6 bases). Germline assignment: CDR1 MGHRA and CDR2 YSYEKL. The CDR3 is made up of 17 amino acids. V was cut by 1 base and J by 7 bases, with 17 bases left in between.

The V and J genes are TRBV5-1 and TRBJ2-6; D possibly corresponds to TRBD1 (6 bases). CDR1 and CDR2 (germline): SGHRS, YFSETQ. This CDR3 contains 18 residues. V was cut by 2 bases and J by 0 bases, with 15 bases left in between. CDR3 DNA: TGCGCCAGCAGCTTCTCCTGGACAGCAGACTCTGGGGCCAACGTCCTGACTTTC. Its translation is CASSFSWTADSGANVLTF.

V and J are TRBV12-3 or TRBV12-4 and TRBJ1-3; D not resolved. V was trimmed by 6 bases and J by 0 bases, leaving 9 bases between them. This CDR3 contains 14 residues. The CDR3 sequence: CASRHGGSGNTIYF. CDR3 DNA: TGTGCCAGCAGACACGGTGGCTCTGGAAACACCATATATTTT.

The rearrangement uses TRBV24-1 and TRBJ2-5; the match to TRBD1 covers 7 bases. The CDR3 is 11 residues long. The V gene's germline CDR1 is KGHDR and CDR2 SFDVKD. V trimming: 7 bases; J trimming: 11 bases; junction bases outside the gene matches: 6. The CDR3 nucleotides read TGTGCCACCAGAGGACAGGCGGAGCAGTACTTC. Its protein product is CATRGQAEQYF.

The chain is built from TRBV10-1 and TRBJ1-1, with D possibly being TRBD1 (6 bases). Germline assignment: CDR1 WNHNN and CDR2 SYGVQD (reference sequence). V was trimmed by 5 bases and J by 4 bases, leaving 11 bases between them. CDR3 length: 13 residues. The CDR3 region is CASSPGAITEAFF. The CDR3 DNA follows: TGCGCCAGCAGTCCGGGGGCTATCACTGAAGCTTTCTTT.

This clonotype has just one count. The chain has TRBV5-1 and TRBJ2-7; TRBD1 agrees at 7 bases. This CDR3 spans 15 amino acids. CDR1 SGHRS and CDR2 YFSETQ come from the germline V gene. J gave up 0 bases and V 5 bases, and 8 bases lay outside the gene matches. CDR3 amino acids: CASSMIDRDSYEQYF. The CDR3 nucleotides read TGCGCCAGCAGTATGATAGACAGGGACTCCTACGAGCAGTACTTC.

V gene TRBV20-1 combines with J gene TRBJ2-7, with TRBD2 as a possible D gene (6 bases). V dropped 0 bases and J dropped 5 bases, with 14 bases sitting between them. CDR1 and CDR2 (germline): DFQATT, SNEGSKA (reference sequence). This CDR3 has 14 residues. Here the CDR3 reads CSARDGGGANEQYF. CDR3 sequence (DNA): TGCAGTGCTAGAGATGGAGGAGGGGCCAACGAGCAGTACTTC.

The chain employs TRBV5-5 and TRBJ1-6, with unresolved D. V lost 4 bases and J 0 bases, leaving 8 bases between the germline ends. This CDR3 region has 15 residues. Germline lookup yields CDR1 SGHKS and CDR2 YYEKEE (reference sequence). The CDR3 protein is CASSEEYSYNSPLHF. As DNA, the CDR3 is TGTGCCAGCAGCGAAGAGTACTCCTATAATTCACCCCTCCACTTT.

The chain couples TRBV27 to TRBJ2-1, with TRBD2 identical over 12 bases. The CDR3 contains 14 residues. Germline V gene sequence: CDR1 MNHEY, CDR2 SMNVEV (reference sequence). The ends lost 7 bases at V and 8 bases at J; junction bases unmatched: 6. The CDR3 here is CASTPGLAGHEQFF. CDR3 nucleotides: TGTGCCAGCACCCCAGGACTAGCGGGACATGAGCAGTTCTTC.

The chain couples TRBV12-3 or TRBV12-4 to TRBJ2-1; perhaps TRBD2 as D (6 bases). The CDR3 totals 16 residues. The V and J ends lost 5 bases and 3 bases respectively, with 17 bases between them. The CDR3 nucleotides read TGTGCCAGCAGTCCCCCGCAGCGGGCGGTCTACAATGAGCAGTTCTTC. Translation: CASSPPQRAVYNEQFF.

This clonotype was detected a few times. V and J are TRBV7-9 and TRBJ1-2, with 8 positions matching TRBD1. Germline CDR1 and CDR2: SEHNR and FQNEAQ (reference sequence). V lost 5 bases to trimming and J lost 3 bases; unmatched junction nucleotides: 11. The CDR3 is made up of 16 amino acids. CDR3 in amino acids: CASSDSTGERDYGYTF. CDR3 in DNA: TGTGCCAGCAGCGATTCGACAGGGGAAAGGGACTATGGCTACACCTTC.

In DNA form, the CDR3 reads TGCGCCAGCAGCTTTTCGGGGGCGAACACCGGGGAGCTGTTTTTT. This sequence encodes CASSFSGANTGELFF. The chain recombines TRBV5-1 with TRBJ2-2; possible D gene TRBD2, 6 bases. Germline V gene lookup returns CDR1 SGHRS and CDR2 YFSETQ. CDR3 size: 15 residues. V was trimmed by 2 bases and J by 0 bases, leaving 8 bases between them. The full variable domain, completed using reference TRBV5-1 and TRBJ2-2, is KAGVTQTPRYLIKTRGQQVTLSCSPISGHRSVSWYQQTPGQGLQFLFEYFSETQRNKGNFPGRFSGRQFSNSRSEMNVSTLELGDSALYLCASSFSGANTGELFFGEGSRLTVL.

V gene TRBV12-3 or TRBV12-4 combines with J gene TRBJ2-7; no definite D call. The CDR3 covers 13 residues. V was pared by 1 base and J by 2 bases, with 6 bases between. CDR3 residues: CASSLGSTYEQYF. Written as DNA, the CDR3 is TGTGCCAGCAGTTTAGGGTCAACCTACGAGCAGTACTTC.

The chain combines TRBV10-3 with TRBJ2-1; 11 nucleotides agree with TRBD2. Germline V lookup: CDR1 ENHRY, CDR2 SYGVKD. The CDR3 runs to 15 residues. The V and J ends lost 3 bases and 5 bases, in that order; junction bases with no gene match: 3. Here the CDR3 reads CAISDETSGDNEQFF. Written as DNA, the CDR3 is TGTGCCATCAGTGATGAGACTAGCGGGGACAATGAGCAGTTCTTC.

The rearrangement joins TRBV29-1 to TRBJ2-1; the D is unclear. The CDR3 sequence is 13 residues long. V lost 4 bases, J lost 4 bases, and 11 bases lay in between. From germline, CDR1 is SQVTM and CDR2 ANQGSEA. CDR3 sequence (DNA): TGCAGCGTTGTTGGACGCCTTTACAATGAGCAGTTCTTC. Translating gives CSVVGRLYNEQFF.

As DNA, the CDR3 is TGTGCCAGCAGCCAAGATAGGGGGTCTGGCGAGCAGTACTTC. This encodes CASSQDRGSGEQYF. The V call is TRBV3-1, the J call TRBJ2-7, with a weak D call TRBD1 (6 bases). From germline, CDR1 is LGHDT and CDR2 YNNKEL (reference sequence). CDR3 length: 14 amino acids. Deletions cut 0 bases from V and 6 bases from J, with 12 bases between.

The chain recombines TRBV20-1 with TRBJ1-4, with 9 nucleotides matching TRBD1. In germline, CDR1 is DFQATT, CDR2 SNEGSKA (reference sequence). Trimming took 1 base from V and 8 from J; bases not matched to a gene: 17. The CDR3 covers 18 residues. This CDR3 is CSARATGTGRVIGEKLFF. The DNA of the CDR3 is TGCAGTGCTAGAGCGACCGGGACAGGGAGGGTAATCGGGGAAAAACTGTTTTTT.

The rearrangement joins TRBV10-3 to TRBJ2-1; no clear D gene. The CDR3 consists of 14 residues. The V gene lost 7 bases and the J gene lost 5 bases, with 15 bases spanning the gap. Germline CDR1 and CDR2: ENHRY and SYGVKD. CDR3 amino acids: CAIMKTLLDNEQFF. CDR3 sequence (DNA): TGTGCCATCATGAAGACTCTCTTGGACAATGAGCAGTTCTTC.

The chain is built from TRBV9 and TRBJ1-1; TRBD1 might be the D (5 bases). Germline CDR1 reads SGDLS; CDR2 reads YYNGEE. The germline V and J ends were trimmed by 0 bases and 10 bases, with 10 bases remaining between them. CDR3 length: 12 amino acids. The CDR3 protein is CASSVGEGPAFF. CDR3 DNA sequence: TGTGCCAGCAGCGTAGGGGAGGGGCCAGCTTTCTTT.

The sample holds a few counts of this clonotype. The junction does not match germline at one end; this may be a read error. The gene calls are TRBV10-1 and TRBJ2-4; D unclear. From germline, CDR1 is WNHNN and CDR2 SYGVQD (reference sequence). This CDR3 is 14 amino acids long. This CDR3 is CASSEFLTPLEQYF. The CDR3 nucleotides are TGCGCTAGCAGTGAGTTCCTCACCCCTCTGGAGCAGTACTTC.

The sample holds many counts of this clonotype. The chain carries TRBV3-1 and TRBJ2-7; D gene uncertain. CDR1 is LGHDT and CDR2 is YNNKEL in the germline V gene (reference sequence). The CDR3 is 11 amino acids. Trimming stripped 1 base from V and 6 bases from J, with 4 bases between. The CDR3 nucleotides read TGTGCCAGCAGCCAAGGAAGCGAGCAGTACTTC. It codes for CASSQGSEQYF.

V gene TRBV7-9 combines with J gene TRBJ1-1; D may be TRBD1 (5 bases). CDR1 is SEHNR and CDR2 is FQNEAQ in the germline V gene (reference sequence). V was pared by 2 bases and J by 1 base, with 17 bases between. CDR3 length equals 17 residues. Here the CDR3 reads CASSLRDGRRGNTEAFF. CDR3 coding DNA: TGTGCCAGCAGCTTAAGGGACGGCAGGAGAGGGAACACTGAAGCTTTCTTT.